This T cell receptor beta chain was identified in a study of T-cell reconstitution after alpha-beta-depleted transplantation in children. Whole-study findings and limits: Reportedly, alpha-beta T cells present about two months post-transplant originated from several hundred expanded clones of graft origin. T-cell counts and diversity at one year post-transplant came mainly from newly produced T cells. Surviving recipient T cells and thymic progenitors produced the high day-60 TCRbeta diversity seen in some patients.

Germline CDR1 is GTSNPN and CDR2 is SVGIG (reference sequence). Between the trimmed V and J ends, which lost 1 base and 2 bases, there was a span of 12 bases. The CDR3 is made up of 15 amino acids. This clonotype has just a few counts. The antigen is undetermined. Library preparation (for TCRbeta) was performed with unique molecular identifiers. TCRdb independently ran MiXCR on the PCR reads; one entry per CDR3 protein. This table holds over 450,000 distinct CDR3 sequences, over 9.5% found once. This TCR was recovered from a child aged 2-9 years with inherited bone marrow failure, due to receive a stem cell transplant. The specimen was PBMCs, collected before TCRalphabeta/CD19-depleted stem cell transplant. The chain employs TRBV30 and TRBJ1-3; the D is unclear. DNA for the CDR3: TGTGCCTGGAGTGCCAGCTTGGGCCCTGGAAACACCATATATTTT. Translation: CAWSASLGPGNTIYF.